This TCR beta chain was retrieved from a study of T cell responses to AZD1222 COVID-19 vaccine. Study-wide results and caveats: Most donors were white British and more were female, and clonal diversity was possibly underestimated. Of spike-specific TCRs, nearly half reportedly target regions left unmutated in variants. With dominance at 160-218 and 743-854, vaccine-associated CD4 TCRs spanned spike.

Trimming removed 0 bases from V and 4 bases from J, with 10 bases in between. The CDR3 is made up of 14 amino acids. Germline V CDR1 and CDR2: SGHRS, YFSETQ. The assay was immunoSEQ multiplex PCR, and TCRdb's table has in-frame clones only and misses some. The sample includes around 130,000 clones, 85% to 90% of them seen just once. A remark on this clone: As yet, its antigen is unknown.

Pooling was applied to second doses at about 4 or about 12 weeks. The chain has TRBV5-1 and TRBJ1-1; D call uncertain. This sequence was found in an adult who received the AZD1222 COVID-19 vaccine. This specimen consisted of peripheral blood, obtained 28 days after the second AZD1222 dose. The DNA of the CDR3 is TGCGCCAGCAGCTTGGATATAGTAGGCACTGAAGCTTTCTTT. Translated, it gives CASSLDIVGTEAFF.